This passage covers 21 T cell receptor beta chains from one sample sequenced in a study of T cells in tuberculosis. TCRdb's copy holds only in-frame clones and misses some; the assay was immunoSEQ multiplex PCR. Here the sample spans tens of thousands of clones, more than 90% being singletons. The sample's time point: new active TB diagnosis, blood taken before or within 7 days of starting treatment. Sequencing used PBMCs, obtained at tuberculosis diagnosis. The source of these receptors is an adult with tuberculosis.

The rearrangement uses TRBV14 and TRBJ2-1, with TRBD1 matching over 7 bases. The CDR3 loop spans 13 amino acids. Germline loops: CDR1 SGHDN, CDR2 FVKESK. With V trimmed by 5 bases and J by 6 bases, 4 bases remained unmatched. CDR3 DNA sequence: TGTGCCAGCAGCACCCGGGACAGCAATGAGCAGTTCTTC. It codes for CASSTRDSNEQFF.

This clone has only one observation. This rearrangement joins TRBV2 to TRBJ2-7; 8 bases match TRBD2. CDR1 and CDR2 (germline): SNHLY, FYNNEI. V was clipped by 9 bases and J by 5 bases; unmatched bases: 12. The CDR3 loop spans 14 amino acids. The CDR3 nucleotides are TGTGCCAGGGGCGTGGGGACTAGGGCGAACGAGCAGTACTTC. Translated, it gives CARGVGTRANEQYF.

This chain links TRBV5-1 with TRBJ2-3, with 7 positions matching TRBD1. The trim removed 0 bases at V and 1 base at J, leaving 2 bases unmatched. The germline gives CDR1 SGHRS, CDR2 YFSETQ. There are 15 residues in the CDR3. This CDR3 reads CASSLDGTGTDTQYF. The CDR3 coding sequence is TGCGCCAGCAGCTTGGACGGGACAGGCACAGATACGCAGTATTTT.

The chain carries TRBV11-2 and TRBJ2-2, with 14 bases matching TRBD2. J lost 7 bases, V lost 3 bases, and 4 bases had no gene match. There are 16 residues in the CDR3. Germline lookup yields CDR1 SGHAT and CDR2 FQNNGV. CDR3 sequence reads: CASSFGLAGGFGELFF. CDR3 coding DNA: TGTGCCAGCAGCTTCGGACTAGCGGGAGGATTCGGGGAGCTGTTTTTT.

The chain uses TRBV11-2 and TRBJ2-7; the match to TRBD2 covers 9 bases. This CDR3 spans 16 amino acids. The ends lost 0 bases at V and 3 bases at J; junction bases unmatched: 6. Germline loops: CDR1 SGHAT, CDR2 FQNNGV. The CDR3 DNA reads TGTGCCAGCAGCTTAGATCTGACTAGCGGCGACTACGAGCAGTACTTC. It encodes CASSLDLTSGDYEQYF.

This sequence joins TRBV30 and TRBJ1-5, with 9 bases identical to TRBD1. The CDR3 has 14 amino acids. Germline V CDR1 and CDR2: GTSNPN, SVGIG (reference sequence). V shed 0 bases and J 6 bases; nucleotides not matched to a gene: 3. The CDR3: CAWSVRTGAQPQHF. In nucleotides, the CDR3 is TGTGCCTGGAGTGTGAGGACAGGGGCTCAGCCCCAGCATTTT.

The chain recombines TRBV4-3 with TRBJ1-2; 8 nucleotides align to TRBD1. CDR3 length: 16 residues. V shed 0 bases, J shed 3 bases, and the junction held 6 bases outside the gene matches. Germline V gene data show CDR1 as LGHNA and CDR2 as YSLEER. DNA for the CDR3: TGCGCCAGCAGCCAAGAAATGGAACAGGGGGACTATGGCTACACCTTC. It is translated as CASSQEMEQGDYGYTF.

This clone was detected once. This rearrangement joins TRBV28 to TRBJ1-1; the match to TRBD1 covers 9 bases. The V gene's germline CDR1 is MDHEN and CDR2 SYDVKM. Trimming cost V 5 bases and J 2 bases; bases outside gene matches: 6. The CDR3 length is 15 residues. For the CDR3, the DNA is TGTGCCAGCAGTGAACAGGGGGCGCATAACACTGAAGCTTTCTTT. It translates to CASSEQGAHNTEAFF.

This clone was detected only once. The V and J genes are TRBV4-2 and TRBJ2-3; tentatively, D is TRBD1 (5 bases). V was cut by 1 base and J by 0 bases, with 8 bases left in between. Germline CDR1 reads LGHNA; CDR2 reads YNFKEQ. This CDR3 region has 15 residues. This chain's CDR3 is CASSQVGVSTDTQYF. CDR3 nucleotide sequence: TGTGCCAGCAGCCAAGTAGGGGTTAGCACAGATACGCAGTATTTT.

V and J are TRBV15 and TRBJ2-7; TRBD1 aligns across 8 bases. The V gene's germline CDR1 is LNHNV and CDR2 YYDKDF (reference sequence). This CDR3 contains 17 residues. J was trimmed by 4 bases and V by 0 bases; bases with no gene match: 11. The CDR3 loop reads CATSRDSPDRDPYEQYF. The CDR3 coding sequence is TGTGCCACCAGCAGAGATTCCCCGGACAGGGACCCTTACGAGCAGTACTTC.

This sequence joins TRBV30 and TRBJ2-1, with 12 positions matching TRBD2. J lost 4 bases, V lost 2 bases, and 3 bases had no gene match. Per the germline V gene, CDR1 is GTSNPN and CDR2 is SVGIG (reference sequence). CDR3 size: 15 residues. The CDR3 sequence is CAWSPTSGRYNEQFF. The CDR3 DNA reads TGTGCCTGGAGTCCGACTAGCGGGAGATACAATGAGCAGTTCTTC.

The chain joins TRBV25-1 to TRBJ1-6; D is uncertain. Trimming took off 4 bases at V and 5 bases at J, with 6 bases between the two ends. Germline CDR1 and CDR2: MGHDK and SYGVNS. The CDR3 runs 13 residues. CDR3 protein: CASSAHHNSPLHF. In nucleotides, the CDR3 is TGTGCCAGCAGTGCCCATCATAATTCACCCCTCCACTTT.

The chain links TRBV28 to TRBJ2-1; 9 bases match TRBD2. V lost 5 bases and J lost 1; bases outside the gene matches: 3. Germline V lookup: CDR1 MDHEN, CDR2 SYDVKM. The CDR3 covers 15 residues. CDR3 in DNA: TGTGCCAGCAGTAGTAGCGGGAGATCCTACAATGAGCAGTTCTTC. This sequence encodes CASSSSGRSYNEQFF. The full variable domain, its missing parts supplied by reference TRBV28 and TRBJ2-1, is DVKVTQSSRYLVKRTGEKVFLECVQDMDHENMFWYRQDPGLGLRLIYFSYDVKMKEKGDIPEGYSVSREKKERFSLILESASTNQTSMYLCASSSSGRSYNEQFFGPGTRLTVL.

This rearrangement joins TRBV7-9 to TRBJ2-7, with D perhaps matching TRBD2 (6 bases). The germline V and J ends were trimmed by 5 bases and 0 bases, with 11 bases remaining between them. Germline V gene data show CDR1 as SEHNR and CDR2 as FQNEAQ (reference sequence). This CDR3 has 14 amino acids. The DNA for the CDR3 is TGTGCCAGCAGCACCGCGACTAGCTCCTACGAGCAGTACTTC. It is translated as CASSTATSSYEQYF.

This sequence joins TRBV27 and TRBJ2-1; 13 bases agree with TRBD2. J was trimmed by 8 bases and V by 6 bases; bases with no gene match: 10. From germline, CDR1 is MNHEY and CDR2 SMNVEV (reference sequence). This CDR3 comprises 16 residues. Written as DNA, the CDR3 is TGTGCCAGCAGACTAGGGGGACTAGCGGGATACCATGAGCAGTTCTTC. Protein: CASRLGGLAGYHEQFF.

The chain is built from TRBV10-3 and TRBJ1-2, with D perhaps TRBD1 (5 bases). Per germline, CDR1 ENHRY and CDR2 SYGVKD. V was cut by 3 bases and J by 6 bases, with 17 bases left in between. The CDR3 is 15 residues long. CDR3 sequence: CAISEPPWTYNGYTF. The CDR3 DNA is TGTGCCATCAGTGAACCCCCATGGACATATAATGGCTACACCTTC.

CDR3 DNA sequence: TGTGCCAGCAGCTCTAAGCGGGAGTTGGGGGAGACCCAGTACTTC. It yields the protein CASSSKRELGETQYF. This chain links TRBV5-4 with TRBJ2-5; 8 positions agree with TRBD2. V gave up 3 bases and J gave up 5 bases; unmatched junction bases: 9. Germline V lookup: CDR1 SGHNT, CDR2 YYREEE (reference sequence). The CDR3 has 15 amino acids.

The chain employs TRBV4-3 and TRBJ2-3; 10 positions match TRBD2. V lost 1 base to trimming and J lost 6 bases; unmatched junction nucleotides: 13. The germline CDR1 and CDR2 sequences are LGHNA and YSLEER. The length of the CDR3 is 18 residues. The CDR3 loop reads CASSQVTAGGPGGDTQYF. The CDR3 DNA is TGCGCCAGCAGCCAAGTGACAGCGGGAGGGCCAGGAGGGGATACGCAGTATTTT.

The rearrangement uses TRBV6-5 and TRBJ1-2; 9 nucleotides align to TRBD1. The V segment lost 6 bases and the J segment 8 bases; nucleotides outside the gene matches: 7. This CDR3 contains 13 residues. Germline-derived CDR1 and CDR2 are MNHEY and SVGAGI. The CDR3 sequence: CASRRDRVQGYTF. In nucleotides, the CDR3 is TGTGCCAGCAGAAGGGACAGGGTGCAAGGCTACACCTTC.

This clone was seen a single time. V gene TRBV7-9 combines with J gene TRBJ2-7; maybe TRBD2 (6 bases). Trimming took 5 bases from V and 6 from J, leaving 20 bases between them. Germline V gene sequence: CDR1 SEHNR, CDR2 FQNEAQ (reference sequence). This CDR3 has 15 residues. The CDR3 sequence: CASSPDTGDLAEQYF. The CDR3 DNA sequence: TGTGCCAGCAGCCCAGACACGGGAGACCTTGCCGAGCAGTACTTC.

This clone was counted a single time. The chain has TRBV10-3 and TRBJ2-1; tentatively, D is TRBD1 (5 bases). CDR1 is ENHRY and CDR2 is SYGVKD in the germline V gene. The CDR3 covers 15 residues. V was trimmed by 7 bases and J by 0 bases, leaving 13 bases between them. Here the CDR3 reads CAINTRAGSYNEQFF. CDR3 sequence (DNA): TGTGCCATCAATACCAGGGCCGGCTCCTACAATGAGCAGTTCTTC.